Given below is one T cell receptor beta chain in context. The sample belongs to a study of blood T cell repertoires in COVID-19. Study at large: The origin of the acute and convalescent COVID-19 samples was the United States, Italy and Spain. In each case, the material was cDNA or gDNA derived from T cells, B-cell-depleted T cells, or PBMCs.

The CDR3 is made up of 16 amino acids. The V gene lost 4 bases and the J gene lost 5 bases, with 19 bases spanning the gap. CDR1 is SGHNT, CDR2 YYREEE, per germline (reference sequence). Source study methods: Amplification of reference gene primers provided the estimated nucleated cell counts. Method: immunoSEQ multiplex PCR; TCRdb's copy keeps in-frame clones and lacks some. V and J calls and clone size come straight from that table; D and trimming were deduced from the DNA. Of 100,000 or so clones in the sample, more than 90% were seen once. J is TRBJ1-5 and V is TRBV5-4; maybe TRBD1 (5 bases). This receptor was identified in a man between 18 and 35 years old with acute or convalescent COVID-19. Sequenced: peripheral blood. The CDR3 is CASSVGGGGGHQPQHF. The DNA of the CDR3 is TGTGCCAGCAGCGTGGGGGGAGGCGGCGGTCATCAGCCCCAGCATTTT.